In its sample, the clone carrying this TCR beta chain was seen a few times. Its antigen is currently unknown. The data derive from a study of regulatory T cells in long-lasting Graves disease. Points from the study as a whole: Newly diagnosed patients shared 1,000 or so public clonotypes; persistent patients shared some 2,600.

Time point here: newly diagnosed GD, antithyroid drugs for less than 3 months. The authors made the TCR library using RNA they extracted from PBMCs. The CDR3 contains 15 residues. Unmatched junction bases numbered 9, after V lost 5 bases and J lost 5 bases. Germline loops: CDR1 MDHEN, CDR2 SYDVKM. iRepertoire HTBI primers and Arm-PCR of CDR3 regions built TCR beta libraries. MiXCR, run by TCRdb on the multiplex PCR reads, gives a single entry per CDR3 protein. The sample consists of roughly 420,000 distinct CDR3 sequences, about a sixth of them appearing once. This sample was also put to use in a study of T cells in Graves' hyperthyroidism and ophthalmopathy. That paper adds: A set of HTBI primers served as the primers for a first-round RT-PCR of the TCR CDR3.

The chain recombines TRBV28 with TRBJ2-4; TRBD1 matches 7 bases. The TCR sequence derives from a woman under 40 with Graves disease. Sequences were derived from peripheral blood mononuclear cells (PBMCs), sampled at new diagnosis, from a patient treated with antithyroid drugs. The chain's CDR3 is CASSLRGGRENIQYF. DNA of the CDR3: TGTGCCAGCAGTCTGCGAGGGGGCCGGGAAAACATTCAGTACTTC.